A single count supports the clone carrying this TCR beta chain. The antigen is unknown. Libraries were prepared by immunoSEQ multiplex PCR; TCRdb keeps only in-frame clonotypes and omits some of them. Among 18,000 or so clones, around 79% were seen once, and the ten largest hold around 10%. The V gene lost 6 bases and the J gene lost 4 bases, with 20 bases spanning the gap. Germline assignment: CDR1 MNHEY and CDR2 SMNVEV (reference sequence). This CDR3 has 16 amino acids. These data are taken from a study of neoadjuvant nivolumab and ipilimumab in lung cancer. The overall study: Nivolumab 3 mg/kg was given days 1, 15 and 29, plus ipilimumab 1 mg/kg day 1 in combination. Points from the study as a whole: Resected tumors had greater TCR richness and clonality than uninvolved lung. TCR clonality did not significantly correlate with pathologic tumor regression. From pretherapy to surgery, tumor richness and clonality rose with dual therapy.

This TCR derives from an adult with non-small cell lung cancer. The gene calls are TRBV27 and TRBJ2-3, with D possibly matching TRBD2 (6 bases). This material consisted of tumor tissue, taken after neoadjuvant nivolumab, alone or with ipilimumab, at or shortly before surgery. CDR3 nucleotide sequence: TGTGCCAGCAGACCTCAGCGGGCTTCTTTCTCAGATACGCAGTATTTT. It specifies CASRPQRASFSDTQYF.